This TCR beta chain came from a study of PD-1 blockade in classical Hodgkin lymphoma. All trial patients relapsed after autologous stem cell transplantation. Sequenced by immunoSEQ multiplex PCR; TCRdb stores in-frame clones only, minus some. The sample records roughly 4,200 clones, approximately 72% being singletons. The ends were cut back, 7 bases at V and 4 bases at J, with 19 bases in the middle. Germline values: CDR1 MDHEN, CDR2 SYDVKM. The CDR3 has 15 amino acids. This sequence was found in a human donor with classical Hodgkin lymphoma. V usage is TRBV28 and J usage is TRBJ1-1, with D unresolved. Sequences were derived from peripheral blood mononuclear cells (PBMCs), sampled before the second cycle of nivolumab. CDR3 sequence reads: CASKVAGDGVTEAFF. As DNA, the CDR3 is TGTGCCAGCAAAGTCGCGGGAGACGGGGTCACTGAAGCTTTCTTT.